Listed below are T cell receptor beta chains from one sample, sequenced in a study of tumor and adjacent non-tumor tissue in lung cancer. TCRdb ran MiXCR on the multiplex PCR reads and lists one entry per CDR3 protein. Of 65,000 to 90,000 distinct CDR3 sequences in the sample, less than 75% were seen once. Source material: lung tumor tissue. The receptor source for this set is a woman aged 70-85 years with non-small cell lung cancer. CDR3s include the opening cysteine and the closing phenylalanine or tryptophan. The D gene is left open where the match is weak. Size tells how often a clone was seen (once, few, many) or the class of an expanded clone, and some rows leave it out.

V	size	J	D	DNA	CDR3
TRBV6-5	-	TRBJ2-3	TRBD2	TGTGCCAGCAGTTACGGCGGGGGGAGCACAGATATGCAGTATTTT	CASSYGGGSTDMQYF
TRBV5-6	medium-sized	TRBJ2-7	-	TGTGCCAGCAGCCCTGTCGGGTCAAAAGAGCAGTACTTC	CASSPVGSKEQYF
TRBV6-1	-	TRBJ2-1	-	TGTGCCGGCAGGGTCCGGGGACCAGCGCCGGCCGGCTCCTACAATGAGCAGTTCTTC	CAGRVRGPAPAGSYNEQFF
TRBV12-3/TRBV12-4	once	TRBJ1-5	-	TGTGCCAGCAGAGTGAGCGACAATCAGCCCGAGCATTTT	CASRVSDNQPEHF
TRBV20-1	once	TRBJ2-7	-	TGCAGTGCTAGAGGAGACCACGAGGGGCTGAGGGAGCAGTACTTC	CSARGDHEGLREQYF
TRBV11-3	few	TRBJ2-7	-	TGTGCCTGCAGCTTAGATACGGGGATGGCAGGGTCTCCCTACGAGCAGTACTTC	CACSLDTGMAGSPYEQYF
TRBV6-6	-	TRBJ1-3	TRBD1	TGTGCCAGCAAGGACAGGGAAGGCTCTGGAAACACCATGTATTTT	CASKDREGSGNTMYF
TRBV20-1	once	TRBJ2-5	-	TGCAGTTCACGACTACTCGTGATACCCGGAGGGACCCAGTACTTC	CSSRLLVIPGGTQYF
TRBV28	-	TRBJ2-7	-	TGTGCCAGCAGCCTACATGGTACCGAGCAGTACTTC	CASSLHGTEQYF
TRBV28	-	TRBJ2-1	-	TGTGCCAGCAGTGCCTCCGGGGCAAGGTTTAACAATGAGCAGTTCTTC	CASSASGARFNNEQFF
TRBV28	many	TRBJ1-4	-	TGTGCCAGCGGTTTGCAGGAAAAGGAAAAACTGTTTTTT	CASGLQEKEKLFF
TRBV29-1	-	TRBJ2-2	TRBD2	TGCAGCGTTAAGCTCACTAGCGGGAGGTACACCGGGGAGCTGTTTTTT	CSVKLTSGRYTGELFF
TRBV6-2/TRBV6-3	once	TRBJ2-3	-	TGTGCCAGCAGTTATTCGGGGGAGGTACAAGATACGCAGTATTTT	CASSYSGEVQDTQYF
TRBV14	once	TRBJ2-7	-	TGTGCCAGCAGCCTAAAACAGTTGGGGCCCCGCTACGAGCAGTACTTC	CASSLKQLGPRYEQYF
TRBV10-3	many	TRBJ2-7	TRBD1	TGTGCCATCAGGAATCCCGGGACAGGGGAAGAGCAGTACTTC	CAIRNPGTGEEQYF
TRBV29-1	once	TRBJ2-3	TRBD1	TGCAGCATGGGACAGGGTGGGGATACGCAATATTTT	CSMGQGGDTQYF
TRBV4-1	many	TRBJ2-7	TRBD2	TGCGCCAGCAGTTTCGAGACTAGCGGGAGCTTCTACGAGCAGTACTTC	CASSFETSGSFYEQYF
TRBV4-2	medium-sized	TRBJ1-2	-	TGTGCCAGCAGCCAAGATAGGGGAGCCGTAGCTGAGCTTCATGGCTACACCTTC	CASSQDRGAVAELHGYTF